The next 5 T cell receptor beta chains were all read from a single sample in a study of T cells expressing NK-cell markers. TCRdb reprocessed the 5' RACE reads and stores each CDR3 protein as one record, lacking DNA. This sample contains some 450,000 distinct CDR3 sequences. Sequenced sample: blood T cells: a sorted CD56 or NKG2C T cell subset, CD4+ or CD8+ T cells, or bulk PBMC T cells (not recorded which). The receptor set was obtained from a woman aged 18 to 75 in good health.

The V and J genes are TRBV7-3 and TRBJ2-1. Germline CDR1 SGHTA, CDR2 FQGTGA. The CDR3 contains 15 residues. CDR3 in amino acids: CASSLTGVSYNEQFF. Together with reference TRBV7-3 and TRBJ2-1, the CDR3 gives the full variable domain: GAGVSQTPSNKVTEKGKYVELRCDPISGHTALYWYRQSLGQGPEFLIYFQGTGAADDSGLPNDRFFAVRPEGSVSTLKIQRTERGDSAVYLCASSLTGVSYNEQFFGPGTRLTVL.

The rearrangement joins TRBV20-1 to TRBJ2-2; TCRdb picks TRBD2, but there is no DNA to check that call. The CDR3 contains 15 residues. Germline assignment: CDR1 DFQATT and CDR2 SNEGSKA (reference sequence). The CDR3 loop is CSARVAGVHTGELFF.

The chain carries TRBV29-1 and TRBJ2-7; TCRdb outputs TRBD2, but without DNA this stays unchecked. Germline V lookup: CDR1 SQVTM, CDR2 ANQGSEA. This CDR3 region has 12 residues. CDR3 region: CSVGAGGNEQYF.

The chain recombines TRBV4-1 with TRBJ2-1; as DNA is missing, the TRBD1 call by TCRdb cannot be tested. The CDR3 loop spans 16 amino acids. Germline values: CDR1 MGHRA, CDR2 YSYEKL. CDR3 region: CASSRYSGTGTNEQFF.

This chain connects TRBV20-1 to TRBJ2-1; TCRdb's D call, TRBD1, is unchecked because there is no DNA. Germline lookup yields CDR1 DFQATT and CDR2 SNEGSKA (reference sequence). This CDR3 has 14 amino acids. The CDR3 loop reads CSARESPGYNEQFF.